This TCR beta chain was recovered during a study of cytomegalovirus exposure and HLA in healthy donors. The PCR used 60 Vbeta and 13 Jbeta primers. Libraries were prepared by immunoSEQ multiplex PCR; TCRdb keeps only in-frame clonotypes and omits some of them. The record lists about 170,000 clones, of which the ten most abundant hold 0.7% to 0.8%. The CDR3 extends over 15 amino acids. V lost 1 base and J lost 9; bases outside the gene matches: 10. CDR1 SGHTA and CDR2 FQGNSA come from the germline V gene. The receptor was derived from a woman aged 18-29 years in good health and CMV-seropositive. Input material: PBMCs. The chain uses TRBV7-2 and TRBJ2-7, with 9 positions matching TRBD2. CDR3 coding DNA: TGTGCCAGCAGCTTAGAGGCGGGAGGGCTCCTGGGGCAGTACTTC. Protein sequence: CASSLEAGGLLGQYF. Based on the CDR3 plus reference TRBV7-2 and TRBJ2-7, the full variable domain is GAGVSQSPSNKVTEKGKDVELRCDPISGHTALYWYRQSLGQGLEFLIYFQGNSAPDKSGLPSDRFSAERTGGSVSTLTIQRTQQEDSAVYLCASSLEAGGLLGQYFGPGTRLTVT.